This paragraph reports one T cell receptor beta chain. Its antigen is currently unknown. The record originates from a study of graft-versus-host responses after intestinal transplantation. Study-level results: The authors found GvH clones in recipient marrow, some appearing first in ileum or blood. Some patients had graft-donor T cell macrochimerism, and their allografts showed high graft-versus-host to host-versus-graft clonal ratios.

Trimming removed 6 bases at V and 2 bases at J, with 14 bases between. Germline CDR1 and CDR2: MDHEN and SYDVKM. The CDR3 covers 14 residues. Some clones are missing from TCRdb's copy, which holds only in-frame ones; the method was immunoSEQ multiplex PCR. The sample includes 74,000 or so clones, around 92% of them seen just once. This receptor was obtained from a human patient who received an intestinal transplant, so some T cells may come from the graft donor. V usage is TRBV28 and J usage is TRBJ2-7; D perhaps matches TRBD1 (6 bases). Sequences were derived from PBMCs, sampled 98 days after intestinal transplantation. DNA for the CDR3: TGTGCCAGCAGCCCCCAGGGGTCCCCCTACGAGCAGTACTTC. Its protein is CASSPQGSPYEQYF.